This TCR beta chain was retrieved from a study of T cell responses to AZD1222 COVID-19 vaccine. The study's findings and limits: It should be noted that donors were predominantly white British and more often female, and clonal diversity was possibly underestimated. Seropositive status at baseline applied to only a handful of AZD1222 recipients.

This clone is a singleton in its sample. Antigen: not known. Profiling relied on immunoSEQ multiplex PCR, and the TCRdb table lists in-frame clones only, not all of them. The data contain roughly 100,000 clones, 70% to 90% of them singletons. Germline trimming cut 8 bases from V and 11 bases from J; bases unmatched to any gene: 17. CDR1 is MDHEN, CDR2 SYDVKM, per germline. The CDR3 is 14 residues long. The starting material was peripheral blood, obtained on day 0 of AZD1222 vaccination. V usage is TRBV28 and J usage is TRBJ1-1; TRBD1 matches 7 bases. This TCR derives from an adult in good health. CDR3 nucleotides: TGTGCCAGCCGCAAGACAGGGAACTCAGCTGGCGCTTTCTTT. Protein product: CASRKTGNSAGAFF.